This T cell receptor beta chain was observed in a study of identical twins. Germline V gives CDR1 SNHLY, CDR2 FYNNEI. Trimming took off 11 bases at V and 0 bases at J, with 15 bases between the two ends. The CDR3 runs to 14 residues. TCRdb analysed the 5' RACE reads with MiXCR anew, one entry per CDR3 protein. The sample includes 400,000 to 500,000 distinct CDR3 sequences, 14% of them seen just once. The same sample was also used in a study of yellow fever vaccine responses in identical twins.

The sequence came from a woman aged 18-29 years in good health. Source material: CD4+ T cells sorted from blood. The chain is built from TRBV2 and TRBJ2-3; D could derive from TRBD1 or TRBD2 (5 bases each). The CDR3 loop reads CAGSRDSSTDTQYF. The DNA for the CDR3 is TGTGCCGGGAGCAGGGATTCTAGCACAGATACGCAGTATTTT.